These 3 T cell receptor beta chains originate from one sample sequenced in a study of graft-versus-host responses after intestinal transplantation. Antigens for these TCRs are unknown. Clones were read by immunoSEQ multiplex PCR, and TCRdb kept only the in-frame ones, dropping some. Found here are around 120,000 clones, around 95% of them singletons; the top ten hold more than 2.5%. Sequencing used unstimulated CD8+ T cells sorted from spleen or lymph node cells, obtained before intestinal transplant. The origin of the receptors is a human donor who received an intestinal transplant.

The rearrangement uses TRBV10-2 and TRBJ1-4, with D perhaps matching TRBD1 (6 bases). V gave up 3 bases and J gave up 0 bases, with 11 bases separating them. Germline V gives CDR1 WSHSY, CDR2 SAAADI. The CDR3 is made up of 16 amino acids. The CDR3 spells CASSDRGGTTNEKLFF. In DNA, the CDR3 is TGCGCCAGCAGTGACAGGGGAGGCACAACTAATGAAAAACTGTTTTTT.

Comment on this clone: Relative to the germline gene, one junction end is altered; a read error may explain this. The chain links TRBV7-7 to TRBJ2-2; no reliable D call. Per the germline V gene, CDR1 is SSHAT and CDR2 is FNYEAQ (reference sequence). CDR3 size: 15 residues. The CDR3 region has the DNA TGTGCTAGCAGCTTAGATTTGGGTAACGCCGGGGAGCTGTTTTTT. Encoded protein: CASSLDLGNAGELFF. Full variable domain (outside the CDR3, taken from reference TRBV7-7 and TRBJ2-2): GAGVSQSPRYKVTKRGQDVTLRCDPISSHATLYWYQQALGQGPEFLTYFNYEAQPDKSGLPSDRFSAERPEGSISTLTIQRTEQRDSAMYRCASSLDLGNAGELFFGEGSRLTVL.

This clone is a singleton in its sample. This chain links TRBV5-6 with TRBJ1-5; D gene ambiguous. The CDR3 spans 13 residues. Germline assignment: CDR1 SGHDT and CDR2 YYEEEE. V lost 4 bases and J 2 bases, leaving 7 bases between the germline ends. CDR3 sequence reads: CASSVGRNQPQHF. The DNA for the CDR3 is TGTGCCAGCAGCGTCGGGCGCAATCAGCCCCAGCATTTT.